This entry lists 22 T cell receptor beta chains sequenced from one sample in a study of beta chain features in type 1 diabetes. Sequencing targeted expressed TCRB transcripts, as all isolated RNA had been reverse transcribed. Here immunoSEQ multiplex PCR was the method, and the copy in TCRdb shows in-frame clones only, minus some. Among around 300,000 clones listed, roughly 11% were seen once. The material sequenced was naive CD4+ T cells from blood. Every receptor here comes from a woman aged 30 to 39 in good health.

This clone has a handful of counts. The V gene is TRBV7-2, the J gene TRBJ2-3; 14 positions match TRBD2. J lost 4 bases, V lost 7 bases, and 7 bases had no gene match. The CDR3 is 16 amino acids. Germline V gene data show CDR1 as SGHTA and CDR2 as FQGNSA. The CDR3 DNA follows: TGTGCCAGCAACCCAGGACTAGCGGGAGGTGCAGATACGCAGTATTTT. Encoded protein: CASNPGLAGGADTQYF.

The genes are TRBV28 and TRBJ2-3, with 15 bases lining up with TRBD2. The CDR3 is made up of 15 amino acids. Germline V gene data show CDR1 as MDHEN and CDR2 as SYDVKM. V shed 5 bases and J 3 bases; nucleotides not matched to a gene: 0. DNA for the CDR3: TGTGCCAGCAGTGGGACTAGCGGGAGGACAGATACGCAGTATTTT. Translated: CASSGTSGRTDTQYF.

The chain recombines TRBV10-2 with TRBJ1-1, with unresolved D. CDR1 is WSHSY, CDR2 SAAADI, per germline. V lost 0 bases and J lost 3, with 8 bases in between. This CDR3 is 14 amino acids long. The CDR3 DNA sequence: TGCGCCAGCAGTGAGTCTATTTCGGACACTGAAGCTTTCTTT. It yields the protein CASSESISDTEAFF.

The J gene is TRBJ2-2, the V gene TRBV9; D unclear. Germline-derived CDR1 and CDR2 are SGDLS and YYNGEE. This CDR3 region has 12 residues. V shed 4 bases and J shed 6 bases, with 7 bases lying between them. CDR3 bases: TGTGCCAGCAGCCGAGAGCCCGGGGAGCTGTTTTTT. It encodes CASSREPGELFF.

The sample holds a few counts of this clone. V is TRBV7-9 and J is TRBJ2-5; a possible D gene is TRBD1 (6 bases). CDR1 is SEHNR and CDR2 is FQNEAQ in the germline V gene (reference sequence). The CDR3 totals 15 residues. The germline V and J ends were trimmed by 5 bases and 5 bases, with 18 bases remaining between them. The CDR3: CASSALPQGRETQYF. The CDR3 DNA follows: TGTGCCAGCAGCGCTCTTCCTCAGGGGCGGGAGACCCAGTACTTC.

The sample holds a few counts of this clone. The chain employs TRBV28 and TRBJ1-2, with TRBD1 matching 7 bases. The CDR3 runs to 13 residues. V gave up 6 bases and J gave up 4 bases; unmatched junction bases: 5. Germline CDR1 is MDHEN and CDR2 is SYDVKM. CDR3 amino acids: CASRTGPLYGYTF. The CDR3 nucleotides are TGTGCCAGCAGGACAGGGCCGCTCTATGGCTACACCTTC.

The rearrangement joins TRBV27 to TRBJ2-7; maybe TRBD2 (7 bases). Germline values: CDR1 MNHEY, CDR2 SMNVEV (reference sequence). Trimming removed 6 bases at V and 3 bases at J, with 15 bases between. This CDR3 has 14 residues. CDR3: CASSRLGGHYEQYF. For the CDR3, the DNA is TGTGCCAGCAGCCGCCTGGGGGGGCACTACGAGCAGTACTTC.

The chain employs TRBV7-3 and TRBJ2-1; 10 bases fit TRBD2. Germline CDR1 reads SGHTA; CDR2 reads FQGTGA. CDR3 length: 15 residues. J lost 6 bases, V lost 4 bases, and 6 bases had no gene match. CDR3 nucleotide sequence: TGTGCCAGCAGCTATCAGGGACTAGCGTCCAATGAGCAGTTCTTC. Translating gives CASSYQGLASNEQFF.

This chain joins TRBV25-1 and TRBJ1-2, with 9 bases fitting TRBD1. Germline CDR1 MGHDK, CDR2 SYGVNS. V gave up 5 bases and J gave up 4 bases; unmatched junction bases: 14. The CDR3 spans 17 residues. In DNA, the CDR3 is TGTGCCAGCAGTCCTTGGAACCGGGACAGGGCAATCTATGGCTACACCTTC. The encoded protein is CASSPWNRDRAIYGYTF.

The V and J genes are TRBV6-5 and TRBJ2-7, with 7 bases lining up with TRBD2. This CDR3 has 15 amino acids. The germline V gene encodes CDR1 MNHEY and CDR2 SVGAGI. J lost 1 base, V lost 6 bases, and 9 bases had no gene match. Here the CDR3 reads CASRPSGKSSYEQYF. The CDR3 nucleotides read TGTGCCAGCAGACCAAGCGGGAAATCGTCCTACGAGCAGTACTTC.

The chain carries TRBV28 and TRBJ1-2; 7 bases align to TRBD1. Trimming at V came to 4 bases and at J to 6 bases, leaving 11 bases not matched to a gene. Germline V lookup: CDR1 MDHEN, CDR2 SYDVKM. The CDR3 runs to 15 residues. The DNA of the CDR3 is TGTGCCAGCAGTTCCAGTGAGGGGGCGATTGATGGCTACACCTTC. Protein sequence: CASSSSEGAIDGYTF.

This sequence joins TRBV4-3 and TRBJ2-7; 8 bases match TRBD2. The germline V gene encodes CDR1 LGHNA and CDR2 YSLEER. The CDR3 extends over 15 amino acids. V shed 0 bases, J shed 4 bases, and the junction held 5 bases outside the gene matches. CDR3: CASSQEPAGEYEQYF. CDR3 in DNA: TGCGCCAGCAGCCAAGAACCAGCGGGAGAGTACGAGCAGTACTTC.

J is TRBJ2-7 and V is TRBV13, with 9 positions matching TRBD2. V lost 5 bases, J lost 5 bases, and 13 bases stayed unmatched. Germline lookup yields CDR1 PRHDT and CDR2 FYEKMQ (reference sequence). The CDR3 contains 16 residues. CDR3 residues: CASSRSIAGAADEQYF. CDR3 in DNA: TGTGCCAGCAGCCGTTCGATAGCGGGAGCGGCCGACGAGCAGTACTTC.

This clone was found a few times. The genes are TRBV4-3 and TRBJ1-1; no firm D call. There are 12 residues in the CDR3. The V end lost 3 bases, the J end lost 5 bases, and 7 bases lay between the germline ends. Germline CDR1 LGHNA, CDR2 YSLEER. For the CDR3, the DNA is TGCGCCAGCAGCCACCGAGGGACTGAAGCTTTCTTT. Amino acid sequence: CASSHRGTEAFF.

This clone was counted between two and nine times. This rearrangement joins TRBV7-9 to TRBJ2-1, with 7 positions matching TRBD1. The CDR3 spans 18 residues. Germline V lookup: CDR1 SEHNR, CDR2 FQNEAQ (reference sequence). V lost 7 bases to trimming and J lost 7 bases; unmatched junction nucleotides: 22. CDR3 in DNA: TGTGCCAGCAACAGTATGACAGGGAAGAGGGGAGTCAGGAATGAGCAGTTCTTC. The encoded protein is CASNSMTGKRGVRNEQFF.

V gene TRBV7-8 combines with J gene TRBJ2-1; no clear D. V was shortened by 2 bases and J by 2 bases, with 10 bases between the two germline ends. This CDR3 is built from 15 residues. Germline V gives CDR1 SGHVS, CDR2 FQNEAQ. The CDR3, as DNA: TGTGCCAGCAGCTTAACAGCCAATACCTACAATGAGCAGTTCTTC. Protein sequence: CASSLTANTYNEQFF.

This clone showed up just a few times. The J gene is TRBJ1-5, the V gene TRBV30, with D unresolved. This CDR3 spans 14 amino acids. Germline V CDR1 and CDR2: GTSNPN, SVGIG (reference sequence). The V end was cut by 5 bases, the J end by 0 bases, with 11 bases between. Here the CDR3 reads CAWESGVSNQPQHF. In DNA form, the CDR3 reads TGTGCCTGGGAGTCGGGAGTTAGCAATCAGCCCCAGCATTTT.

This clone was seen a handful of times. V and J are TRBV13 and TRBJ2-2, with D possibly being TRBD1 (5 bases). Per germline, CDR1 PRHDT and CDR2 FYEKMQ (reference sequence). The CDR3 is 15 residues long. V lost 2 bases, J lost 4 bases, and 11 bases lay in between. The CDR3 protein is CASSLLGVGTGELFF. The CDR3 DNA reads as TGTGCCAGCAGCTTACTAGGGGTCGGCACCGGGGAGCTGTTTTTT.

This clone was detected only a few times. The gene calls are TRBV5-6 and TRBJ2-5, with a tentative D call TRBD2 (6 bases). Germline values: CDR1 SGHDT, CDR2 YYEEEE. V dropped 3 bases and J dropped 5 bases, with 17 bases sitting between them. The CDR3 loop spans 15 amino acids. CDR3 nucleotide sequence: TGTGCCAGCAGCTCGCCGGACGTGGCGGGGGAGACCCAGTACTTC. This translates into CASSSPDVAGETQYF.

This clone was detected only a few times. This chain links TRBV2 with TRBJ1-5; D uncertain. CDR1 SNHLY and CDR2 FYNNEI come from the germline V gene. This CDR3 spans 14 amino acids. Deletions cut 2 bases from V and 2 bases from J, with 7 bases between. The CDR3 coding sequence is TGTGCCAGCAGTGAAATAACAGGCAATCAGCCCCAGCATTTT. Translated, it gives CASSEITGNQPQHF.

The chain has TRBV19 and TRBJ1-5; possible D gene TRBD1, 5 bases. The CDR3 has 13 amino acids. The germline V gene has CDR1 LNHDA and CDR2 SQIVND (reference sequence). Trimming removed 3 bases from V and 6 bases from J, with 9 bases in between. The CDR3 DNA is TGTGCCAGTAGTATGACCCAGGGTCAGCCCCAGCATTTT. Protein: CASSMTQGQPQHF.

V and J are TRBV30 and TRBJ2-3, with D perhaps matching TRBD2 (7 bases). The CDR3 is 11 amino acids. Trimming stripped 5 bases from V and 9 bases from J, with 12 bases between. Looked up from germline, CDR1 is GTSNPN and CDR2 is SVGIG (reference sequence). The CDR3 here is CAWGGGGTQYF. In DNA, the CDR3 is TGTGCCTGGGGGGGCGGGGGCACGCAGTATTTT.